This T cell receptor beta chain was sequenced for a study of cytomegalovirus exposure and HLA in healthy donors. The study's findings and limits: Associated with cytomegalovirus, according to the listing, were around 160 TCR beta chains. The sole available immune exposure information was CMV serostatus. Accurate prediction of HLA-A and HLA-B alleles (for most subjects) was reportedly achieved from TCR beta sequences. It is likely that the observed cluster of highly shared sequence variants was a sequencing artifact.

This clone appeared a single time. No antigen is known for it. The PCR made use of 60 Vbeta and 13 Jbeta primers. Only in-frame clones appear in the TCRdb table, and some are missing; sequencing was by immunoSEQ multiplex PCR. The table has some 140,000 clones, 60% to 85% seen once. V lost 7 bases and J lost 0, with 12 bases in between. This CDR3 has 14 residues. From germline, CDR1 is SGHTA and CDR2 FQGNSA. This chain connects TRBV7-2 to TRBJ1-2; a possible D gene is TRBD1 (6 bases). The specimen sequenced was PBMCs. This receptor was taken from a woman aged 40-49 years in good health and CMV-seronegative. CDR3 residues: CASTQDRSNYGYTF. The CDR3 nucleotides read TGTGCCAGCACCCAGGACAGATCTAACTATGGCTACACCTTC.